There are a few counts of the clone carrying this TCR beta chain. Its matching antigen is unknown. TCR beta VDJ and CDR3 were profiled, and genomic DNA was the template. TCRdb redid the calling of the reads with MiXCR, one entry per CDR3 protein. This sample carries approximately 95,000 distinct CDR3 sequences, roughly two thirds of them seen once, and the ten largest clones take approximately 65%. This sample is part of a study of CD8+CD57+ T cells in acquired aplastic anemia. Study as a whole: Sorted CD4+ and CD8+ cells yielded roughly 3.1 ug of DNA on average.

Previously, flow cytometry had revealed CD8+CD57+ cell expansion in the patients chosen for sequencing. Among the patients, all had severe acquired aplastic anemia. Study-level points and caveats: Roughly 29 was the count of CD8+ CDR3 sequences that patients shared with controls. Between the patient and control groups, CD8+ Simpson's diversity did not differ significantly.

Sequencing was carried out using sorted CD4+, CD8+, or CD8+CD57+ T cells (not recorded which) from PBMCs. The clonotype originates from a human donor with aplastic anemia.

As DNA, the CDR3 is TGTGCCACCAGTGGAGACAGATCCTACGAGCAGTACTTC. Translation: CATSGDRSYEQYF. This chain connects TRBV24-1 to TRBJ2-7; tentatively, D is TRBD1 (5 bases). The CDR3 runs to 13 residues. Germline V gene sequence: CDR1 KGHDR, CDR2 SFDVKD. V gave up 5 bases and J gave up 1 base, with 8 bases separating them.